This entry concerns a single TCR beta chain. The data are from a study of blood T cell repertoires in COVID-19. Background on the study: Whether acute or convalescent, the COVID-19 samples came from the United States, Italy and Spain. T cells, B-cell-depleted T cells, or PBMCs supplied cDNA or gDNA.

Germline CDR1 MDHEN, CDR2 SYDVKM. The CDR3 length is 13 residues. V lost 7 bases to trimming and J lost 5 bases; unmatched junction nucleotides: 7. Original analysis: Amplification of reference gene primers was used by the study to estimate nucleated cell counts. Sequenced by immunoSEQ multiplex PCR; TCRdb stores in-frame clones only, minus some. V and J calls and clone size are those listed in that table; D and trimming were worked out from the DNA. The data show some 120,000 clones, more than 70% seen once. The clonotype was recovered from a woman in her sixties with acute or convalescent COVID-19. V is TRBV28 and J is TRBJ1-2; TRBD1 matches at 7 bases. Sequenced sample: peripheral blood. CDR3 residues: CASIGDRVYGYTF. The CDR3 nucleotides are TGTGCCAGCATAGGAGACAGGGTATATGGCTACACCTTC.